This TCR beta chain emerged from a study of blood T cell repertoires in COVID-19. Participants, roughly 18 to 90 years old, spanned 25 or so US areas. Original processing methods: How many nucleated cells were present was estimated from reference gene primer amplification. Repertoires were generated with immunoSEQ multiplex PCR, while TCRdb's copy carries only in-frame clones and drops some. Clonal size and the V and J genes are those of that table, whereas D and trimming came from the DNA. The sample lists about 250,000 clones; 85% to 90% were seen once. Material for sequencing was PBMCs or T cells enriched from blood (not recorded which). The sequence came from a man aged 40-50 years who had recovered from COVID-19.

CDR3 loop: CASSSLAGKGDEQFF. CDR3 DNA: TGTGCCAGCAGTTCCCTAGCGGGGAAAGGCGATGAGCAGTTCTTC. The chain uses TRBV27 and TRBJ2-1, with 9 positions matching TRBD2. V shed 4 bases and J 8 bases; nucleotides not matched to a gene: 9. The germline V gene encodes CDR1 MNHEY and CDR2 SMNVEV (reference sequence). The length of the CDR3 is 15 residues.